A selection of T cell receptor beta chains follows, all from one sample in a study of blood T cell repertoires in COVID-19. This table comes from immunoSEQ multiplex PCR, and its TCRdb copy is limited to in-frame clones, with some not included. Found here are about 240,000 clones, around 81% of them singletons; the top ten hold 1.9%. Material: peripheral blood. These receptors originate from a young man who had recovered from COVID-19. CDR3s leave out the opening cysteine and the closing phenylalanine or tryptophan. The order of the fields is V gene, CDR3 protein.

>TRBV5-5
ASSPRGGGYGYT
>TRBV5-6
ASSLWTGSDTEAF
>TRBV29-1
SVDGRTSTDTQY
>TRBV2
ASSEASQGIGYT
>TRBV28
ASSGATDTQY
>TRBV7-6
ASTMSGGGETQY
>TRBV7-2
ASSPAAGGRRETQY
>TRBV2
ASSPGQGYQPQH
>TRBV3-1/TRBV3-2
ASRQQGGDEKLF
>TRBV2
ASSDVGVIAKNIQY
>TRBV6-5
ASSYAGANYGYT
>TRBV7-8
ASSLRQGIPPYEQY
>TRBV3-1/TRBV3-2
ASSRTTGHQPQH
>TRBV7-3
ASSHSGGEYNEQF
>TRBV7-2
ASSLSPFGYGYT
>TRBV3-1/TRBV3-2
ASSPGTGAEKLF
>TRBV7-8
ASSLGSVNTEAF
>TRBV10-3
AISESTGTYEQY
>TRBV7-3
ASSLSPGDTDTQY